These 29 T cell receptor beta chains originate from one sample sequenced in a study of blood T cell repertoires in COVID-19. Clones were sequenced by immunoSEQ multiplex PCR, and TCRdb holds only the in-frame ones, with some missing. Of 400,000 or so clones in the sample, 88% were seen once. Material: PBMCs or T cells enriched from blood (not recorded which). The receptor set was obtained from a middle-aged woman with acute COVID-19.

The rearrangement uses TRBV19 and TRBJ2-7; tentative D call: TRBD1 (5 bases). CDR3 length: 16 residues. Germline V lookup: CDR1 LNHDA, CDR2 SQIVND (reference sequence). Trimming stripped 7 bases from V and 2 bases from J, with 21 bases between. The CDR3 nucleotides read TGTGCCAGTACCCCTTCTGGCAGGGATGGAGCCTACGAGCAGTACTTC. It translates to CASTPSGRDGAYEQYF. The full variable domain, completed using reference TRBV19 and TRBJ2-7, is DGGITQSPKYLFRKEGQNVTLSCEQNLNHDAMYWYRQDPGQGLRLIYYSQIVNDFQKGDIAEGYSVSREKKESFPLTVTSAQKNPTAFYLCASTPSGRDGAYEQYFGPGTRLTVT.

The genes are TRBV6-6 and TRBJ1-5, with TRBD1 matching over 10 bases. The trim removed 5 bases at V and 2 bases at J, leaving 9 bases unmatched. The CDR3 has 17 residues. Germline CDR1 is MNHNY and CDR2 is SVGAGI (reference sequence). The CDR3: CASSPGTGERGNQPQHF. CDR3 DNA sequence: TGTGCCAGCAGTCCCGGGACAGGGGAAAGGGGCAATCAGCCCCAGCATTTT.

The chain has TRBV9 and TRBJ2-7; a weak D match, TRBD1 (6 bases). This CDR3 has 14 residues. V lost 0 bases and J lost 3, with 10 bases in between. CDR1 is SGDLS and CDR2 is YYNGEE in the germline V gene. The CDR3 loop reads CASSVDEGVYEQYF. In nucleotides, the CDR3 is TGTGCCAGCAGCGTAGACGAGGGGGTCTACGAGCAGTACTTC.

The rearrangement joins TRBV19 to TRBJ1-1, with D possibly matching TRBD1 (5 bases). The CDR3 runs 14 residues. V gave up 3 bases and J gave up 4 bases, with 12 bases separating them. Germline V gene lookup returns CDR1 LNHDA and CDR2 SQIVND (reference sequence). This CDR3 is CASSIFVGATEAFF. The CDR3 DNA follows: TGTGCCAGTAGTATTTTTGTAGGGGCCACTGAAGCTTTCTTT.

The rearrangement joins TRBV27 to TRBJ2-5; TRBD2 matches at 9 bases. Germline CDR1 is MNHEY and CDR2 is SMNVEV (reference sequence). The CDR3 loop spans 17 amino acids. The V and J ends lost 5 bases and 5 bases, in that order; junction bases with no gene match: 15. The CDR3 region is CASSRRIPGLAGETQYF. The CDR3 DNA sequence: TGTGCCAGCAGTAGACGGATTCCGGGACTAGCAGGGGAGACCCAGTACTTC.

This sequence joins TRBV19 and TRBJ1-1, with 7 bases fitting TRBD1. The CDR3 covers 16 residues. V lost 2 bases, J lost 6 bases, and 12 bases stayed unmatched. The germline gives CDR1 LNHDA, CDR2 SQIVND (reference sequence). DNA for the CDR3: TGTGCCAGTAGTATAATCAAACAGGGGAGGTTTTCTGAAGCTTTCTTT. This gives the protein CASSIIKQGRFSEAFF.

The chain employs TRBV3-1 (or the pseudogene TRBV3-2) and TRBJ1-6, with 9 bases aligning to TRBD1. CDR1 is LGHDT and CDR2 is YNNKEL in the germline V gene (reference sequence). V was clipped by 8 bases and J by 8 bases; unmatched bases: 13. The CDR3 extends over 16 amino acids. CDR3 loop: CASRSAGQGSHSPLHF. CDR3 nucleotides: TGTGCCAGCCGCTCGGCTGGACAGGGGTCTCATTCACCCCTCCACTTT.

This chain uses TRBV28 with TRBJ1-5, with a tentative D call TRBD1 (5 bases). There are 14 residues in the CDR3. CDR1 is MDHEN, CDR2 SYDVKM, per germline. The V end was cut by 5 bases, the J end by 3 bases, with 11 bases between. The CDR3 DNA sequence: TGTGCCAGCAGTGGGGCCTCGGCCAATCAGCCCCAGCATTTT. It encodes CASSGASANQPQHF. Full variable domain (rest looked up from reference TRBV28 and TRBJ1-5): DVKVTQSSRYLVKRTGEKVFLECVQDMDHENMFWYRQDPGLGLRLIYFSYDVKMKEKGDIPEGYSVSREKKERFSLILESASTNQTSMYLCASSGASANQPQHFGDGTRLSIL.

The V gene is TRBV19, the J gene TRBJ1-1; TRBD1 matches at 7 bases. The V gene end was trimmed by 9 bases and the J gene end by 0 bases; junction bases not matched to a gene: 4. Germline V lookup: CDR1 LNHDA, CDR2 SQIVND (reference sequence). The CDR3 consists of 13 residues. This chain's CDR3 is CASTGQMNTEAFF. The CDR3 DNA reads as TGTGCCAGCACGGGACAGATGAACACTGAAGCTTTCTTT.

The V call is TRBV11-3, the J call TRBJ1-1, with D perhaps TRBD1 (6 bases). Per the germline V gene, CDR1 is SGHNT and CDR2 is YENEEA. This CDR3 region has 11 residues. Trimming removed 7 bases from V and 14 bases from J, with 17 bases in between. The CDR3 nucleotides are TGTGCCAGCACCGGAAACGCGGGGGGCTTCTTT. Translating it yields CASTGNAGGFF. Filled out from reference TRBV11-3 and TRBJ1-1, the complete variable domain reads EAGVVQSPRYKIIEKKQPVAFWCNPISGHNTLYWYLQNLGQGPELLIRYENEEAVDDSQLPKDRFSAERLKGVDSTLKIQPAELGDSAVYLCASTGNAGGFFGQGTRLTVV.

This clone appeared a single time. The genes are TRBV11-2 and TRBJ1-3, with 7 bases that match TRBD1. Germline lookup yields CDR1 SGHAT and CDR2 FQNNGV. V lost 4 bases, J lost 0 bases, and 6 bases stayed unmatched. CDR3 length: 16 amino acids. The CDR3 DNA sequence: TGTGCCAGCAGCTGGGGGGACAGCCGCTCTGGAAACACCATATATTTT. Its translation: CASSWGDSRSGNTIYF. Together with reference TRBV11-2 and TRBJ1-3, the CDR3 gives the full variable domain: EAGVAQSPRYKIIEKRQSVAFWCNPISGHATLYWYQQILGQGPKLLIQFQNNGVVDDSQLPKDRFSAERLKGVDSTLKIQPAKLEDSAVYLCASSWGDSRSGNTIYFGEGSWLTVV.

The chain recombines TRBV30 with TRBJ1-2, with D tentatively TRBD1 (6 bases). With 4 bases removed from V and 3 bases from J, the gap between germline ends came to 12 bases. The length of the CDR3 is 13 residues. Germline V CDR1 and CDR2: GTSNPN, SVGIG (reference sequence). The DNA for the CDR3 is TGTGCCTGGACCACAGGGTGGGACTATGGCTACACCTTC. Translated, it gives CAWTTGWDYGYTF.

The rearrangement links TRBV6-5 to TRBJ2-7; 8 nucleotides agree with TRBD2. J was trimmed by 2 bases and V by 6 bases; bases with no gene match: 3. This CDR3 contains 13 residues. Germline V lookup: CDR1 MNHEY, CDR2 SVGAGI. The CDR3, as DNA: TGTGCCAGCAGGCGGGGGGCCGCCTACGAGCAGTACTTC. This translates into CASRRGAAYEQYF.

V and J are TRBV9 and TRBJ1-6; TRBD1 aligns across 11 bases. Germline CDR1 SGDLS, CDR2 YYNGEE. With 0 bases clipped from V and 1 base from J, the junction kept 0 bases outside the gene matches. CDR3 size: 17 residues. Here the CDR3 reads CASSVGDRGSYNSPLHF. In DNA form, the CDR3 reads TGTGCCAGCAGCGTAGGGGACAGGGGGTCCTATAATTCACCCCTCCACTTT.

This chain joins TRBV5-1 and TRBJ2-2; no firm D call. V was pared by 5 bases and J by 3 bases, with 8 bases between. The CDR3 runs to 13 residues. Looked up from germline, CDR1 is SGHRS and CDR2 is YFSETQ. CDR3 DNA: TGCGCCAGCAGAGTCGAGGACACCGGGGAGCTGTTTTTT. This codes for CASRVEDTGELFF.

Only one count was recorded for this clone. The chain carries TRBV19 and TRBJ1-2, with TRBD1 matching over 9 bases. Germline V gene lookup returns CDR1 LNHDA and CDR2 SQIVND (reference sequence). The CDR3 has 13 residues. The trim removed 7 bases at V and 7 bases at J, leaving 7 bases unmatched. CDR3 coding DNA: TGTGCCAGTACAGGACAGGGGCGAGGTGGCTACACCTTC. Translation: CASTGQGRGGYTF.

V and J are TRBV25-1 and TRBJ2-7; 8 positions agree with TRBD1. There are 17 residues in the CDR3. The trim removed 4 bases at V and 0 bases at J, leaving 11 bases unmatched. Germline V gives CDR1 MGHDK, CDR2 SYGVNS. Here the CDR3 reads CASSGQGTNFLSYEQYF. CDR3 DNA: TGTGCCAGCAGTGGACAGGGGACAAACTTCCTCTCCTACGAGCAGTACTTC.

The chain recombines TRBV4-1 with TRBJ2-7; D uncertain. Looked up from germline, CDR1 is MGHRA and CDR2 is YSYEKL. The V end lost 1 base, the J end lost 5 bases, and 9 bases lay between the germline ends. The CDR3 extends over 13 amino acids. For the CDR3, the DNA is TGCGCCAGCAGCCAAGTCCAGAGCGACGAGCAGTACTTC. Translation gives CASSQVQSDEQYF.

This CDR3 is CASSLVGYGYTF. The CDR3 nucleotides are TGTGCCAGCAGTCTAGTCGGGTATGGCTACACCTTC. The chain uses TRBV12-3 or TRBV12-4 and TRBJ1-2, with D hard to call. Trimming stripped 5 bases from V and 5 bases from J, with 9 bases between. The CDR3 extends over 12 amino acids.

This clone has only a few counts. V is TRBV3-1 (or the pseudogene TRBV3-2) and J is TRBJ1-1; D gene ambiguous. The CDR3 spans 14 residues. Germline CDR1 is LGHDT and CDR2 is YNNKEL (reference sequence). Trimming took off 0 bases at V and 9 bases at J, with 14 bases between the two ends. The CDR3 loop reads CASSQDSRGIKAFF. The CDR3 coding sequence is TGTGCCAGCAGCCAAGATTCTCGCGGGATCAAAGCTTTCTTT.

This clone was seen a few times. CDR3 DNA sequence: TGTGCCAGCAGCATCAGGGGGCGCGCTGACGAGCAGTACTTC. This translates into CASSIRGRADEQYF. The V gene is TRBV6-5, the J gene TRBJ2-7; 8 bases match TRBD1. Germline V gene lookup returns CDR1 MNHEY and CDR2 SVGAGI. Trimming removed 6 bases from V and 5 bases from J; junction bases left unmatched: 9. This CDR3 has 14 amino acids.

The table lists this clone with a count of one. The CDR3 DNA is TGTGCCAGCAGCTTACTAGCGGGGGCGTACATCTCCCATGAGCAGTTCTTC. As protein: CASSLLAGAYISHEQFF. This chain uses TRBV7-2 with TRBJ2-1, with 10 nucleotides matching TRBD2. V was pared by 2 bases and J by 8 bases, with 12 bases of the junction left unmatched. The germline V gene has CDR1 SGHTA and CDR2 FQGNSA. The CDR3 loop spans 17 amino acids.

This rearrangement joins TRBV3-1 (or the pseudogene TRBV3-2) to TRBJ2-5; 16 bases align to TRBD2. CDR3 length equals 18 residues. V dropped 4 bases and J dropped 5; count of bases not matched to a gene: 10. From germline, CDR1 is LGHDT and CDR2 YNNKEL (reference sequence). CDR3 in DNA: TGTGCCAGCAGCCGGACCGGGACTAGCGGGGGGGCCGGGGAGACCCAGTACTTC. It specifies CASSRTGTSGGAGETQYF.

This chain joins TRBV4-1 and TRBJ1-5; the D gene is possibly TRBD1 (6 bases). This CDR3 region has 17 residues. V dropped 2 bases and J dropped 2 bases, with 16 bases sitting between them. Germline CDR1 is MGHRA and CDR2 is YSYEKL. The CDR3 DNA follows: TGCGCCAGCAGCCAACCCACAGGGTTGAAGGGCAATCAGCCCCAGCATTTT. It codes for CASSQPTGLKGNQPQHF.

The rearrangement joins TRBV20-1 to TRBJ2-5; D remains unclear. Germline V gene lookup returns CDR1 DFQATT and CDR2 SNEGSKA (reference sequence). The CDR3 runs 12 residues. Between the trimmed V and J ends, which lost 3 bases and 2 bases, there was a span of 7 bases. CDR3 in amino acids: CSASGTQETQYF. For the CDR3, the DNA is TGCAGTGCTAGTGGCACACAAGAGACCCAGTACTTC.

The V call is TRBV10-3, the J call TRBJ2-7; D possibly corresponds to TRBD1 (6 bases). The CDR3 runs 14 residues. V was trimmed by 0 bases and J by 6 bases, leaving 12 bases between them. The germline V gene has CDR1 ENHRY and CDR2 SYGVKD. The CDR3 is CAISESGDRSEQYF. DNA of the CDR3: TGTGCCATCAGTGAGTCTGGAGACAGGAGCGAGCAGTACTTC.

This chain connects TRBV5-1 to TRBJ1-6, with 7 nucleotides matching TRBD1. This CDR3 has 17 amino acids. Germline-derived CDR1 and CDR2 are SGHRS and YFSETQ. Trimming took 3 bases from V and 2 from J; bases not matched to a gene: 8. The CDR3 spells CASSSTGWMTYNSPLHF. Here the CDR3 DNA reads TGCGCCAGCAGCTCGACAGGGTGGATGACCTATAATTCACCCCTCCACTTT.

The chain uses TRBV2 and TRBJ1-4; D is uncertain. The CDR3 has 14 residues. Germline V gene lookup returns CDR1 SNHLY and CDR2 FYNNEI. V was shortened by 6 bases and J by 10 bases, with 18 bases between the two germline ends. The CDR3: CASRETDIMGKLFF. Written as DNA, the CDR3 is TGTGCCAGCAGGGAGACGGATATAATGGGAAAACTGTTTTTT.

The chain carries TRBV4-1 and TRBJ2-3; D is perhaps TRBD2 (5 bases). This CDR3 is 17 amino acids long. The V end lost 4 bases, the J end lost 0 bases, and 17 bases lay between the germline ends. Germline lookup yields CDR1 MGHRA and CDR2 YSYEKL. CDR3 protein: CASSRLRTPPSTDTQYF. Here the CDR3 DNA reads TGCGCCAGCAGCCGCCTAAGGACTCCTCCTAGCACAGATACGCAGTATTTT.